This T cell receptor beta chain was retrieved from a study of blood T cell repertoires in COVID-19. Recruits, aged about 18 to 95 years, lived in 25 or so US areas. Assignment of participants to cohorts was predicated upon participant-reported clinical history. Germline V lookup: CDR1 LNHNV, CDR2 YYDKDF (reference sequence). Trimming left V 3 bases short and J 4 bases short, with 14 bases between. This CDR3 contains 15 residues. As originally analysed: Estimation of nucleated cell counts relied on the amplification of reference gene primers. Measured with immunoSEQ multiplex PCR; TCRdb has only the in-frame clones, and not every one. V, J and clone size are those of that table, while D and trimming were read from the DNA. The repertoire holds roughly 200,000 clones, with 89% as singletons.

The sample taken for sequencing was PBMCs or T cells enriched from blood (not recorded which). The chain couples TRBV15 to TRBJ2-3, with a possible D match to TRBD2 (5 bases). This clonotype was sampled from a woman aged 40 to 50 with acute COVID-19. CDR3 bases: TGTGCCACCAGCAGGGAAAGCGGCCCCCCAGATACGCAGTATTTT. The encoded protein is CATSRESGPPDTQYF.